These 25 T cell receptor beta chains were all obtained from the same sample, sequenced in a study of Graves' ophthalmopathy and Graves' hyperthyroidism. The TCR beta CDR3 regions underwent amplification from RNA transcripts. HTBI primers were employed in first-round RT-PCR, then a second-round multiplex PCR followed. Each CDR3 protein is one row after TCRdb ran MiXCR on the multiplex PCR reads. Of about 740,000 distinct CDR3 sequences in the sample, 40% are singletons; the top ten hold roughly 46%. Source material: peripheral blood. All receptors come from an adult man with Graves' ophthalmopathy.

V usage is TRBV29-1 and J usage is TRBJ1-1, with D possibly matching TRBD1 (5 bases). CDR1 is SQVTM, CDR2 ANQGSEA, per germline. V dropped 7 bases and J dropped 4 bases, with 7 bases sitting between them. The CDR3 loop spans 10 amino acids. In nucleotides, the CDR3 is TGCAGCGACAGGATCACTGAAGCTTTCTTT. Its protein is CSDRITEAFF.

With regard to this clonotype: The CDR3 carries no conserved terminal phenylalanine or tryptophan, so it likely arises from a read error. Because the CDR3's place on the DNA is in doubt, the DNA is left out and the CDR3 is given as listed by TCRdb. This chain uses TRBV10-3 with TRBJ2-7; the table names TRBD2, a call not compared with the DNA. The CDR3 is 9 residues long, ends included. CDR1 is ENHRY and CDR2 is SYGVKD in the germline V gene. The CDR3 spells CAISDLIAG.

As regards this clonotype: The junction shows a germline mismatch at one end, possibly a read error. CDR3: CASSQEGSYHAF. The CDR3 nucleotides read TGTGCCAGCAGCCAAGAGGGAAGCTACCATGCTTTT. V is TRBV3-1 and J is TRBJ1-4, with no clear D. Germline assignment: CDR1 LGHDT and CDR2 YNNKEL (reference sequence). The CDR3 loop spans 12 amino acids.

The chain couples TRBV15 to TRBJ2-6; D is unclear. V was trimmed by 6 bases and J by 15 bases, leaving 9 bases between them. Germline V gene lookup returns CDR1 LNHNV and CDR2 YYDKDF (reference sequence). This CDR3 has 10 residues. The CDR3, as DNA: TGTGCCACCAGTCCCAAGGCCCTGACTTTC. Its translation is CATSPKALTF. The whole variable domain, remainder taken from reference TRBV15 and TRBJ2-6, is DAMVIQNPRYQVTQFGKPVTLSCSQTLNHNVMYWYQQKSSQAPKLLFHYYDKDFNNEADTPDNFQSRRPNTSFCFLDIRSPGLGDTAMYLCATSPKALTFGAGSRLTVL.

The chain links TRBV25-1 to TRBJ2-2; TRBD2 agrees at 8 bases. The CDR3 is 18 amino acids. Germline V CDR1 and CDR2: MGHDK, SYGVNS. The V segment lost 5 bases and the J segment 3 bases; nucleotides outside the gene matches: 14. The CDR3 is CASSPIGGGLVYTGELFF. The DNA of the CDR3 is TGTGCCAGCAGTCCAATTGGGGGGGGACTAGTCTACACCGGGGAGCTGTTTTTT.

At least ten counts were recorded for this clonotype. V is TRBV2 and J is TRBJ2-5; D gene unclear. This CDR3 contains 13 residues. Germline loops: CDR1 SNHLY, CDR2 FYNNEI. With 4 bases removed from V and 5 bases from J, the gap between germline ends came to 11 bases. CDR3 residues: CASSVVRRETQYF. DNA of the CDR3: TGTGCCAGCAGTGTCGTCCGGCGGGAGACCCAGTACTTC.

This sequence joins TRBV15 and TRBJ2-3; D is undetermined. The CDR3 consists of 15 residues. Germline V lookup: CDR1 LNHNV, CDR2 YYDKDF (reference sequence). Between the trimmed V and J ends, which lost 1 base and 0 bases, there was a span of 8 bases. DNA for the CDR3: TGTGCCACCAGCAGAGGTCGGCTTAGCACAGATACGCAGTATTTT. This codes for CATSRGRLSTDTQYF.

This clonotype has ten or more counts. The rearrangement links TRBV5-1 to TRBJ2-7, with D unresolved. V lost 1 base, J lost 6 bases, and 14 bases lay in between. Per germline, CDR1 SGHRS and CDR2 YFSETQ. The CDR3 sequence is 14 residues long. This chain's CDR3 is CASSLNAAIAEQYF. The CDR3 region has the DNA TGCGCCAGCAGCTTGAATGCGGCTATCGCCGAGCAGTACTTC.

The J gene is TRBJ1-2, the V gene TRBV15; 8 bases map to TRBD1. The CDR3 is 16 residues long. Germline V CDR1 and CDR2: LNHNV, YYDKDF (reference sequence). After removal of 1 base from V and 3 bases from J, the junction contained 7 bases not matched to a gene. CDR3 region: CATSRGTGPPDYGYTF. Written as DNA, the CDR3 is TGTGCCACCAGCAGAGGGACAGGGCCCCCGGACTATGGCTACACCTTC.

Ten or more counts support this clonotype. This chain uses TRBV19 with TRBJ1-5, with D hard to call. The CDR3 runs 15 residues. The germline V gene encodes CDR1 LNHDA and CDR2 SQIVND (reference sequence). V was shortened by 7 bases and J by 0 bases, with 13 bases between the two germline ends. This chain's CDR3 is CASNLRHDSNQPQHF. CDR3 DNA sequence: TGTGCCAGTAACCTAAGACACGATAGCAATCAGCCCCAGCATTTT.

The chain carries TRBV2 and TRBJ2-7, with 7 nucleotides matching TRBD1. The CDR3 is made up of 13 amino acids. The germline V gene encodes CDR1 SNHLY and CDR2 FYNNEI. After removal of 7 bases from V and 3 bases from J, the junction contained 6 bases not matched to a gene. The CDR3 DNA sequence: TGTGCCAGCACCCTGGGGACAGACTACGAGCAGTACTTC. Encoded protein: CASTLGTDYEQYF.

This clonotype was detected only a few times. The rearrangement links TRBV25-1 to TRBJ2-2; perhaps TRBD2 as D (6 bases). With 6 bases removed from V and 2 bases from J, the gap between germline ends came to 16 bases. Germline V gene data show CDR1 as MGHDK and CDR2 as SYGVNS. The CDR3 consists of 16 residues. The chain's CDR3 is CASRTGLPRNTGELFF. CDR3 bases: TGTGCCAGCAGAACGGGACTCCCAAGAAACACCGGGGAGCTGTTTTTT.

This clonotype was recorded at least ten times. This chain joins TRBV25-1 and TRBJ2-2, with 7 bases fitting TRBD2. From germline, CDR1 is MGHDK and CDR2 SYGVNS. The CDR3 covers 13 residues. J was trimmed by 7 bases and V by 3 bases; bases with no gene match: 2. The CDR3 DNA reads TGTGCCAGCAGTGAGGTAGCGGGCGGGGAGCTGTTTTTT. Its translation: CASSEVAGGELFF.

The V and J genes are TRBV25-1 and TRBJ2-6; D is undetermined. There are 16 residues in the CDR3. Germline loops: CDR1 MGHDK, CDR2 SYGVNS. V lost 5 bases to trimming and J lost 4 bases, with 15 bases between them. CDR3 sequence: CASSSPAGAGANVLTF. The DNA of the CDR3 is TGTGCCAGCAGTTCACCAGCTGGAGCGGGGGCCAACGTCCTGACTTTC.

The V gene is TRBV12-3 or TRBV12-4, the J gene TRBJ1-1; D remains unclear. The CDR3 spans 14 residues. V lost 10 bases, J lost 0 bases, and 15 bases lay in between. Written as DNA, the CDR3 is TGTGCCACCCATTCCCCGGGATTGAACACTGAAGCTTTCTTT. It specifies CATHSPGLNTEAFF.

CDR3 nucleotide sequence: TGCGCCAGCAGCTTGACGGGGGGAAGTCAGCCCCAGCATTTT. This codes for CASSLTGGSQPQHF. The rearrangement joins TRBV5-1 to TRBJ1-5; the D gene is possibly TRBD1 (5 bases). The germline CDR1 and CDR2 sequences are SGHRS and YFSETQ. V was trimmed by 1 base and J by 6 bases, leaving 11 bases between them. This CDR3 has 14 residues. Filled out from reference TRBV5-1 and TRBJ1-5, the complete variable domain reads KAGVTQTPRYLIKTRGQQVTLSCSPISGHRSVSWYQQTPGQGLQFLFEYFSETQRNKGNFPGRFSGRQFSNSRSEMNVSTLELGDSALYLCASSLTGGSQPQHFGDGTRLSIL.

This clonotype has just a few counts. V is TRBV25-1 and J is TRBJ2-6, with D possibly TRBD1 on 6 matching bases. Germline V gives CDR1 MGHDK, CDR2 SYGVNS. The V end lost 7 bases, the J end lost 2 bases, and 12 bases lay between the germline ends. The CDR3 sequence is 15 residues long. CDR3 protein: CASKTRGPGANVLTF. The CDR3 coding sequence is TGTGCCAGCAAAACCAGGGGACCTGGGGCCAACGTCCTGACTTTC.

This clonotype has only one observation. A much larger clonotype is one base distant, so this may be a read error. The chain links TRBV7-2 to TRBJ1-2, with D uncertain. The CDR3 loop spans 15 amino acids. Germline CDR1 SGHTA, CDR2 FQGNSA. The CDR3 reads CASSSGPTENYGHTF. The DNA for the CDR3 is TGTGCCAGCAGCTCCGGGCCCACCGAGAACTATGGCCACACCTTC.

The chain uses TRBV2 and TRBJ2-7; TRBD1 agrees at 10 bases. The V and J ends lost 4 bases and 4 bases, in that order; junction bases with no gene match: 4. Per germline, CDR1 SNHLY and CDR2 FYNNEI. This CDR3 is built from 14 residues. CDR3 DNA sequence: TGTGCCAGCAGTGGGACAGGGGGTCGGTACGAGCAGTACTTC. It specifies CASSGTGGRYEQYF.

This clonotype was seen only once. A read error may be the cause here, since a much bigger clone is one base away. The chain links TRBV19 to TRBJ1-5; possible D gene TRBD1, 5 bases. V gave up 4 bases and J gave up 2 bases, with 21 bases separating them. Germline values: CDR1 LNHDA, CDR2 SQIVND (reference sequence). This CDR3 is 18 amino acids long. This chain's CDR3 is CASSSEGRVGSGNQPQHF. CDR3 bases: TGTGCCAGTAGTAGCGAGGGCAGGGTCGGTTCGGGCAATCAGCCCCAGCATTTT. The full variable domain, completed using reference TRBV19 and TRBJ1-5, is DGGITQSPKYLFRKEGQNVTLSCEQNLNHDAMYWYRQDPGQGLRLIYYSQIVNDFQKGDIAEGYSVSREKKESFPLTVTSAQKNPTAFYLCASSSEGRVGSGNQPQHFGDGTRLSIL.

This clonotype was seen at least ten times. The chain carries TRBV5-4 and TRBJ1-1; D unresolved. CDR1 is SGHNT and CDR2 is YYREEE in the germline V gene (reference sequence). V gave up 0 bases and J gave up 1 base, with 7 bases separating them. The CDR3 sequence is 14 residues long. Here the CDR3 DNA reads TGTGCCAGCAGCTTGGCGGGTCAGAACACTGAAGCTTTCTTT. Translation gives CASSLAGQNTEAFF.

This clonotype has only a few counts. A much more abundant neighbour one base away suggests this may be a read error. The chain joins TRBV10-3 to TRBJ2-7, with TRBD1 matching over 10 bases. The CDR3 consists of 15 residues. Germline V gene lookup returns CDR1 ENHRY and CDR2 SYGVKD. The CDR3: CAISGKGQGIYEQCF. For the CDR3, the DNA is TGTGCCATCAGTGGAAAGGGACAGGGGATCTACGAGCAGTGCTTC.

This clonotype was detected only a few times. V is TRBV11-2 and J is TRBJ2-5, with 8 bases aligning to TRBD2. The CDR3 loop spans 15 amino acids. Trimming took 1 base from V and 4 from J; bases not matched to a gene: 5. The germline CDR1 and CDR2 sequences are SGHAT and FQNNGV. CDR3 sequence (DNA): TGTGCCAGCAGCTTAGGTCACAGCGGGGGAGAGACCCAGTACTTC. Translated, it gives CASSLGHSGGETQYF.

This clonotype was counted between two and nine times. This chain connects TRBV20-1 to TRBJ1-2; D possibly corresponds to TRBD1 (5 bases). The CDR3 covers 15 residues. Germline lookup yields CDR1 DFQATT and CDR2 SNEGSKA (reference sequence). The V gene lost 0 bases and the J gene lost 4 bases, with 15 bases spanning the gap. The CDR3 region is CSARDRGDGPYGYTF. The CDR3 DNA sequence: TGCAGTGCTAGAGATCGAGGGGACGGCCCCTATGGCTACACCTTC.

With respect to this clonotype: Given a much more abundant clone one base away, this may be a read error. This chain links TRBV7-9 with TRBJ2-7; D is ambiguous. The CDR3 length is 13 residues. CDR1 is SEHNR and CDR2 is FQNEAQ in the germline V gene (reference sequence). CDR3 nucleotides: TGTTCCAGCAGCTTACCCCCACGGAACGAGCAGTACTTC. Protein product: CSSSLPPRNEQYF.